What follows are 28 T cell receptor beta chains derived from one specimen sequenced in a study of Graves' ophthalmopathy and Graves' hyperthyroidism (dated by TCRdb to 2016 to 2019). This sample was sequenced with an Illumina HiSeq 2000. TCR beta CDR3 regions were amplified from RNA transcripts for repertoire sequencing. The first round of RT-PCR was done with HTBI primers and the Qiagen OneStep RT-PCR kit, and was followed by a second round of multiplex PCR, then size selection and purification. TCRdb reprocessing: public reads trimmed at Q25 with fastp, clones called with MiXCR, in-frame beta chains kept. Entries that share a CDR3 protein sequence are merged under the most common genes and DNA. The sample table shows some 350,000 distinct CDR3 sequences, and about a sixth are seen once. In total, the top ten clones hold 2.4% of the sample. The material sequenced was peripheral blood. These receptors came from an adult woman with stable Graves' hyperthyroidism.

This clonotype has ten or more counts. The chain couples TRBV28 to TRBJ2-7, with 10 nucleotides matching TRBD1. The CDR3 is 15 residues long. Germline-derived CDR1 and CDR2 are MDHEN and SYDVKM. V trimming: 7 bases; J trimming: 2 bases; junction bases outside the gene matches: 8. The CDR3 nucleotides read TGTGCCAGCAACGACCCGGGACAGGGGCCCTACGAGCAGTACTTC. The encoded protein is CASNDPGQGPYEQYF.

In this sample, this clonotype turned up many times. Compared with germline, one end of the junction differs, possibly owing to a read error. The chain employs TRBV12-3 or TRBV12-4 and TRBJ2-4; D might be TRBD1 or TRBD2, each matching 5 bases. The CDR3 contains 15 residues. The CDR3 protein is CASSLGRVAKNIKYF. The CDR3 DNA reads as TGTGCCAGCAGTTTGGGGCGGGTAGCCAAAAACATTAAGTACTTC.

This clonotype has ten or more counts. The chain employs TRBV6-5 and TRBJ1-1, with 9 nucleotides matching TRBD1. The germline V gene encodes CDR1 MNHEY and CDR2 SVGAGI. Trimming removed 2 bases from V and 6 bases from J; junction bases left unmatched: 4. This CDR3 region has 14 residues. The CDR3 loop is CASSYQGQGSEAFF. The CDR3 nucleotides read TGTGCCAGCAGTTACCAGGGACAGGGTTCTGAAGCTTTCTTT.

The chain recombines TRBV5-8 with TRBJ1-5; no clear D. Trimming removed 1 base from V and 2 bases from J, with 4 bases in between. Germline V CDR1 and CDR2: SGHTS, YDEGEE. This CDR3 is 13 amino acids long. The CDR3 spells CASSLTRNQPQHF. Here the CDR3 DNA reads TGTGCCAGCAGCTTGACGCGCAATCAGCCCCAGCATTTT. Complete variable domain (other parts from reference TRBV5-8 and TRBJ1-5): EAGVTQSPTHLIKTRGQQATLRCSPISGHTSVYWYQQALGLGLQFLLWYDEGEERNRGNFPPRFSGRQFPNYSSELNVNALELEDSALYLCASSLTRNQPQHFGDGTRLSIL.

The table lists this clonotype with many counts. The V and J genes are TRBV4-1 and TRBJ1-6; D is undetermined. The CDR3 loop spans 14 amino acids. V was cut by 1 base and J by 9 bases, with 10 bases left in between. Germline CDR1 is MGHRA and CDR2 is YSYEKL. CDR3 DNA: TGCGCCAGCAGCCAAGTGGCAGCACCTTCACCCCTCCACTTT. Its translation is CASSQVAAPSPLHF.

This clonotype has at least ten counts. The V call is TRBV10-3, the J call TRBJ2-7, with 7 bases matching TRBD2. Germline loops: CDR1 ENHRY, CDR2 SYGVKD. CDR3 size: 15 residues. V shed 6 bases, J shed 0 bases, and the junction held 8 bases outside the gene matches. CDR3 region: CAISDTSESSYEQYF. CDR3 nucleotide sequence: TGTGCCATCAGCGACACTAGCGAAAGCTCCTACGAGCAGTACTTC.

Many counts were recorded for this clonotype. Here the CDR3 reads CASSSRSSYEQYF. Written as DNA, the CDR3 is TGTGCCAGCAGCTCCCGGAGCTCCTACGAGCAGTACTTC. The chain employs TRBV13 and TRBJ2-7; the D is unclear. Germline lookup yields CDR1 PRHDT and CDR2 FYEKMQ (reference sequence). V gave up 4 bases and J gave up 0 bases, with 7 bases separating them. The CDR3 consists of 13 residues.

This clonotype was counted many times. The chain combines TRBV4-1 with TRBJ1-6, with D unresolved. Germline CDR1 is MGHRA and CDR2 is YSYEKL. V was pared by 1 base and J by 6 bases, with 10 bases between. This CDR3 has 15 residues. This CDR3 reads CASSQVAGTNSPLHF. Here the CDR3 DNA reads TGCGCCAGCAGCCAAGTTGCGGGTACTAATTCACCCCTCCACTTT.

The V and J genes are TRBV4-1 and TRBJ1-2, with 7 bases identical to TRBD1. The J segment lost 8 bases and the V segment lost 0 bases, leaving 9 bases of the junction unmatched. The germline V gene encodes CDR1 MGHRA and CDR2 YSYEKL. The CDR3 consists of 15 residues. CDR3 loop: CASSQDQGQGEGYTF. The CDR3, as DNA: TGCGCCAGCAGCCAAGATCAAGGGCAGGGGGAGGGCTACACCTTC.

Ten or more counts support this clonotype. This chain's CDR3 is CASSVPGGEAGELFF. The CDR3 DNA sequence: TGTGCCAGCAGCGTCCCGGGAGGGGAAGCCGGGGAGCTGTTTTTT. The rearrangement links TRBV9 to TRBJ2-2; 8 nucleotides agree with TRBD2. V shed 2 bases and J 6 bases; nucleotides not matched to a gene: 6. The CDR3 extends over 15 amino acids. CDR1 SGDLS and CDR2 YYNGEE come from the germline V gene.

This clonotype was recorded at least ten times. The chain uses TRBV7-2 and TRBJ2-5; 9 bases map to TRBD1. Germline values: CDR1 SGHTA, CDR2 FQGNSA. CDR3 size: 18 residues. Losses at the gene ends were 4 bases for V and 1 base for J; bases not matched to a gene: 13. As DNA, the CDR3 is TGTGCCAGCAGCTCAGAGCCATGGGACAGGGTGTTCCAAGAGACCCAGTACTTC. As protein: CASSSEPWDRVFQETQYF.

This clonotype was recorded at least ten times. The chain carries TRBV5-1 and TRBJ2-7; D may be TRBD2 (6 bases). The CDR3 has 14 amino acids. The germline CDR1 and CDR2 sequences are SGHRS and YFSETQ. V was shortened by 0 bases and J by 6 bases, with 13 bases between the two germline ends. CDR3 loop: CASSLDGTLREQYF. DNA for the CDR3: TGCGCCAGCAGCTTGGACGGGACTTTACGCGAGCAGTACTTC.

This clonotype was counted at least ten times. This chain uses TRBV12-3 or TRBV12-4 with TRBJ2-3; D is uncertain. The CDR3 is 13 amino acids. V was clipped by 6 bases and J by 6 bases, with 13 bases between them. The chain's CDR3 is CASSPYLRDTQYF. For the CDR3, the DNA is TGTGCCAGCAGCCCCTACCTTAGGGATACGCAGTATTTT.

The CDR3: CASSSWGDVEAFF. The CDR3 region has the DNA TGTGCCAGCAGTTCTTGGGGGGATGTTGAAGCTTTCTTT. The genes are TRBV11-1 and TRBJ1-1; a possible D gene is TRBD1 (5 bases). V was shortened by 6 bases and J by 7 bases, with 15 bases between the two germline ends. CDR1 and CDR2 from the germline V gene are SGHAT and FQDESV (reference sequence). The CDR3 covers 13 residues.

The sample holds many counts of this clonotype. CDR3 sequence reads: CASSPQGSHETQYF. In DNA form, the CDR3 reads TGTGCCAGCAGCCCCCAGGGGAGTCATGAGACCCAGTACTTC. This chain connects TRBV7-8 to TRBJ2-5; possible D gene TRBD1, 6 bases. Germline V gene lookup returns CDR1 SGHVS and CDR2 FQNEAQ. The CDR3 runs 14 residues. Trimming stripped 5 bases from V and 5 bases from J, with 15 bases between.

This clonotype was picked up many times. The chain links TRBV10-3 to TRBJ1-1; 8 bases agree with TRBD1. The V segment lost 6 bases and the J segment 3 bases; nucleotides outside the gene matches: 0. Germline V gene data show CDR1 as ENHRY and CDR2 as SYGVKD. This CDR3 is 12 amino acids long. The CDR3 bases are TGTGCCATCAGGACAGGGGACACTGAAGCTTTCTTT. Translated, it gives CAIRTGDTEAFF.

At least ten counts were recorded for this clonotype. This chain joins TRBV5-8 and TRBJ2-5; D is unresolved. The length of the CDR3 is 15 residues. Trimming took off 4 bases at V and 5 bases at J, with 18 bases between the two ends. Germline CDR1 reads SGHTS; CDR2 reads YDEGEE. The DNA of the CDR3 is TGTGCCAGCAGCCCTTCTCCTTGGATCGTCGAGACCCAGTACTTC. Residues: CASSPSPWIVETQYF.

This clonotype was counted ten times or more. The genes are TRBV29-1 and TRBJ2-7, with D possibly matching TRBD1 (6 bases). Germline V gives CDR1 SQVTM, CDR2 ANQGSEA. The CDR3 is 14 amino acids. The chain's CDR3 is CRPHLRRGFYEQYF. CDR3 DNA: TGCAGACCTCACTTGAGAAGGGGGTTCTACGAGCAGTACTTC.

This clonotype was picked up many times. V gene TRBV18 combines with J gene TRBJ1-5, with D possibly being TRBD1 (5 bases). Germline CDR1 and CDR2: KGHSH and LQKENI. V was pared by 4 bases and J by 4 bases, with 8 bases between. The CDR3 totals 13 residues. In DNA form, the CDR3 reads TGTGCCAGCTCACGGGGACGGAATCAGCCCCAGCATTTT. Translation: CASSRGRNQPQHF. Full variable domain (remainder filled in from reference TRBV18 and TRBJ1-5): NAGVMQNPRHLVRRRGQEARLRCSPMKGHSHVYWYRQLPEEGLKFMVYLQKENIIDESGMPKERFSAEFPKEGPSILRIQQVVRGDSAAYFCASSRGRNQPQHFGDGTRLSIL.

This clonotype has just a few counts. The chain couples TRBV24-1 to TRBJ2-2, with D uncertain. Germline assignment: CDR1 KGHDR and CDR2 SFDVKD. V lost 1 base and J lost 0, with 8 bases in between. This CDR3 comprises 16 residues. The CDR3 bases are TGTGCCACCAGTGATTTATATACGCCGAACACCGGGGAGCTGTTTTTT. This codes for CATSDLYTPNTGELFF.

This clonotype was seen at least ten times. The chain employs TRBV12-3 or TRBV12-4 and TRBJ2-3, with D tentatively TRBD2 (6 bases). The CDR3 is 13 residues long. V lost 3 bases, J lost 8 bases, and 12 bases lay in between. DNA of the CDR3: TGTGCCAGCAGTTTGGAGGTTAGCGGTACGCAGTATTTT. Its translation: CASSLEVSGTQYF.

The rearrangement joins TRBV6-5 to TRBJ2-7; D tentatively reads TRBD1 or TRBD2 (5 bases each). The ends were cut back, 2 bases at V and 6 bases at J, with 17 bases in the middle. The CDR3 is made up of 15 amino acids. Germline CDR1 and CDR2: MNHEY and SVGAGI. CDR3 region: CASSYTAGALVEQYF. Here the CDR3 DNA reads TGTGCCAGCAGTTACACAGCCGGGGCCTTGGTCGAGCAGTACTTC.

Worth noting for this clonotype: This may arise from a read error, as a much more abundant clone is one base away. DNA of the CDR3: TGCAGTGCTCCCCGGCTAGCGGCCCCGAACACCGGGGAGCTGTCTTTT. It translates to CSAPRLAAPNTGELSF. The chain carries TRBV20-1 and TRBJ2-2; 7 bases fit TRBD2. CDR1 DFQATT and CDR2 SNEGSKA come from the germline V gene (reference sequence). The CDR3 runs to 16 residues.

The chain joins TRBV29-1 to TRBJ1-1; TRBD1 matches 11 bases. The J segment lost 4 bases and the V segment lost 6 bases, leaving 4 bases of the junction unmatched. Germline CDR1 and CDR2: SQVTM and ANQGSEA. The CDR3 runs to 13 residues. The CDR3 DNA is TGCAGCGTCCTAGGGACAGGGGGCACTGAAGCTTTCTTT. Translating gives CSVLGTGGTEAFF.

This clonotype showed up many times. The chain carries TRBV12-3 or TRBV12-4 and TRBJ2-1, with D possibly being TRBD1 (7 bases). V was pared by 5 bases and J by 0 bases, with 14 bases between. The CDR3 is 16 amino acids. CDR3 bases: TGTGCCAGCAGTCCACCCAGGGGGGTCTCCTACAATGAGCAGTTCTTC. This translates into CASSPPRGVSYNEQFF.

This clonotype was seen many times. The chain is built from TRBV12-3 or TRBV12-4 and TRBJ1-2, with a weak D call TRBD1 (6 bases). The CDR3 spans 16 residues. Trimming shortened V by 5 bases and J by 8 bases, and 24 bases separated the two germline ends. Here the CDR3 DNA reads TGTGCCAGCAGTCCTACCGTCGGGGGCGGGGTTTGGGGCTACACCTTC. Its protein is CASSPTVGGGVWGYTF.

This clonotype appeared many times. V and J are TRBV20-1 and TRBJ2-6; D is possibly TRBD2 (6 bases). Germline V gene lookup returns CDR1 DFQATT and CDR2 SNEGSKA (reference sequence). V shed 1 base and J shed 12 bases, with 16 bases lying between them. The CDR3 loop spans 14 amino acids. This CDR3 reads CSARGPEGPAVLTF. The CDR3 DNA sequence: TGCAGTGCTAGAGGGCCGGAGGGGCCTGCCGTCCTGACTTTC.

This clonotype was seen repeatedly, ten times or more. The chain carries TRBV15 and TRBJ2-7; 7 nucleotides agree with TRBD2. V lost 0 bases to trimming and J lost 6 bases; unmatched junction nucleotides: 8. The CDR3 spans 15 residues. The germline gives CDR1 LNHNV, CDR2 YYDKDF (reference sequence). In DNA form, the CDR3 reads TGTGCCACCAGCAGAGAGCGGGGGACCGCCGGCGAGCAGTACTTC. The encoded protein is CATSRERGTAGEQYF. Filled out from reference TRBV15 and TRBJ2-7, the complete variable domain reads DAMVIQNPRYQVTQFGKPVTLSCSQTLNHNVMYWYQQKSSQAPKLLFHYYDKDFNNEADTPDNFQSRRPNTSFCFLDIRSPGLGDTAMYLCATSRERGTAGEQYFGPGTRLTVT.